Following are 28 T cell receptor beta chains from one sample sequenced in a study of radiation and T cells in renal cell carcinoma. Some clones are missing from TCRdb's copy, which holds only in-frame ones; the method was immunoSEQ multiplex PCR. This table holds 40,000 to 50,000 clones, 65% to 90% found once. Time point denoted: baseline pretreatment blood. The treatment here: 15 Gy SBRT to primary tumor, nephrectomy 4 weeks later. Sequencing was performed on blood, taken from a patient whose treatment included radiotherapy and nephrectomy. These TCRs come from a woman aged 70-85 years with renal cell carcinoma.

This chain links TRBV7-2 with TRBJ2-5; 13 positions agree with TRBD2. The CDR3 is made up of 15 amino acids. V lost 5 bases and J lost 4; bases outside the gene matches: 4. Germline V gene lookup returns CDR1 SGHTA and CDR2 FQGNSA. CDR3 DNA: TGTGCCAGCAGCACATGGACTAGCGGGAGAGAGACCCAGTACTTC. It translates to CASSTWTSGRETQYF.

Note on this clone: The DNA is omitted, as the CDR3 cannot be located on it reliably, and the CDR3 follows TCRdb's listing. This chain links TRBV6-6 with TRBJ1-5. The germline V gene encodes CDR1 MNHNY and CDR2 SVGAGI (reference sequence). From its first to its last residue, the CDR3 has 15 amino acids. This CDR3 is CASSSSGSRNQPQHF.

V and J are TRBV5-1 and TRBJ2-2; TRBD1 is a possible D gene (6 bases). The V end lost 2 bases, the J end lost 3 bases, and 11 bases lay between the germline ends. In germline, CDR1 is SGHRS, CDR2 YFSETQ. The CDR3 runs 15 residues. CDR3 sequence: CASSLRTADTGELFF. Here the CDR3 DNA reads TGCGCCAGCAGCTTACGGACAGCCGACACCGGGGAGCTGTTTTTT. The variable domain in full, with the rest retrieved from reference TRBV5-1 and TRBJ2-2, is KAGVTQTPRYLIKTRGQQVTLSCSPISGHRSVSWYQQTPGQGLQFLFEYFSETQRNKGNFPGRFSGRQFSNSRSEMNVSTLELGDSALYLCASSLRTADTGELFFGEGSRLTVL.

This chain connects TRBV4-2 to TRBJ2-3, with 7 bases fitting TRBD2. This CDR3 comprises 16 residues. The V gene's germline CDR1 is LGHNA and CDR2 YNFKEQ. J gave up 5 bases and V 0 bases, and 8 bases lay outside the gene matches. The CDR3 DNA sequence: TGTGCCAGCAGCCAAGATGCGACTAGCCTCGTAGATACGCAGTATTTT. Protein: CASSQDATSLVDTQYF.

The rearrangement uses TRBV10-2 and TRBJ1-1; tentatively, D is TRBD1 (5 bases). CDR3 length: 12 amino acids. Germline CDR1 is WSHSY and CDR2 is SAAADI. V was shortened by 3 bases and J by 5 bases, with 7 bases between the two germline ends. In nucleotides, the CDR3 is TGCGCCAGCAGTGAAAGGGGAACTGAAGCTTTCTTT. It is translated as CASSERGTEAFF.

The rearrangement joins TRBV19 to TRBJ1-1; D gene uncertain. CDR1 is LNHDA and CDR2 is SQIVND in the germline V gene (reference sequence). The CDR3 spans 13 residues. V lost 5 bases to trimming and J lost 3 bases, with 10 bases between them. The CDR3 sequence: CASSFRGHTEAFF. CDR3 sequence (DNA): TGTGCCAGTAGTTTCAGAGGGCACACTGAAGCTTTCTTT.

This chain joins TRBV5-1 and TRBJ1-6; D is ambiguous. Germline V gene data show CDR1 as SGHRS and CDR2 as YFSETQ. The ends were cut back, 4 bases at V and 4 bases at J, with 12 bases in the middle. This CDR3 comprises 15 residues. The CDR3 sequence: CASSLDGVYNSPLHF. The CDR3 DNA is TGCGCCAGCAGCCTGGACGGAGTTTATAATTCACCCCTCCACTTT.

This clone came up once. This rearrangement joins TRBV6-1 to TRBJ2-7; 10 positions agree with TRBD2. V dropped 2 bases and J dropped 3; count of bases not matched to a gene: 4. CDR3 length: 15 residues. CDR1 is MNHNS and CDR2 is SASEGT in the germline V gene. In nucleotides, the CDR3 is TGTGCCAGCAGTGAACTAGCGGGAGATTACTACGAGCAGTACTTC. Amino acids: CASSELAGDYYEQYF.

The chain employs TRBV10-3 and TRBJ1-2; D is possibly TRBD1 (6 bases). The CDR3 totals 14 residues. V lost 2 bases and J 4 bases, leaving 11 bases between the germline ends. Germline CDR1 and CDR2: ENHRY and SYGVKD. CDR3 loop: CAISEGSGVYGYTF. The CDR3 bases are TGTGCCATCAGTGAGGGTTCAGGGGTCTATGGCTACACCTTC.

The J gene is TRBJ2-7, the V gene TRBV5-6; 7 positions match TRBD1. The V segment lost 3 bases and the J segment 2 bases; nucleotides outside the gene matches: 8. The CDR3 loop spans 15 amino acids. The germline V gene has CDR1 SGHDT and CDR2 YYEEEE. The CDR3 DNA sequence: TGTGCCAGCAGCTCCTACCGGGACAGTCCCTACGAGCAGTACTTC. It is translated as CASSSYRDSPYEQYF.

The V gene is TRBV5-4, the J gene TRBJ2-7, with a weak D call TRBD2 (7 bases). V was trimmed by 4 bases and J by 1 base, leaving 18 bases between them. In germline, CDR1 is SGHNT, CDR2 YYREEE (reference sequence). The CDR3 contains 16 residues. The CDR3 region is CASSASGGASSYEQYF. The CDR3 DNA reads TGTGCCAGCAGCGCCTCTGGGGGGGCCAGTTCCTACGAGCAGTACTTC.

This rearrangement joins TRBV7-2 to TRBJ2-1; D possibly corresponds to TRBD2 (6 bases). The CDR3 has 15 residues. V was clipped by 5 bases and J by 4 bases, with 15 bases between them. Per germline, CDR1 SGHTA and CDR2 FQGNSA. The CDR3 DNA is TGTGCCAGCAGCCCGCTGGGACTCTCTTACAATGAGCAGTTCTTC. Its translation: CASSPLGLSYNEQFF.

This clone was seen a few times. The gene calls are TRBV7-3 and TRBJ1-1; no clear D. The germline CDR1 and CDR2 sequences are SGHTA and FQGTGA. Deletions cut 4 bases from V and 7 bases from J, with 13 bases between. The CDR3 totals 13 residues. This CDR3 reads CASSSTLGSEAFF. The DNA of the CDR3 is TGTGCCAGCAGCTCGACCCTGGGGAGTGAAGCTTTCTTT.

The chain links TRBV18 to TRBJ2-7; D is unresolved. Germline V gene data show CDR1 as KGHSH and CDR2 as LQKENI. This CDR3 region has 14 residues. Trimming cost V 1 base and J 3 bases, with 10 bases left between them. CDR3 DNA sequence: TGTGCCAGCTCACCACAGAGTTCTCTCTACGAGCAGTACTTC. Translation gives CASSPQSSLYEQYF.

The chain has TRBV9 and TRBJ1-1, with D uncertain. Germline assignment: CDR1 SGDLS and CDR2 YYNGEE. Trimming took off 0 bases at V and 1 base at J, with 7 bases between the two ends. This CDR3 is 14 amino acids long. The CDR3 here is CASSVEAANTEAFF. CDR3 coding DNA: TGTGCCAGCAGCGTAGAGGCAGCGAACACTGAAGCTTTCTTT.

The sample holds a few counts of this clone. The rearrangement uses TRBV29-1 and TRBJ2-5; 7 nucleotides match TRBD1. CDR3 length: 13 residues. After removal of 7 bases from V and 1 base from J, the junction contained 6 bases not matched to a gene. Germline values: CDR1 SQVTM, CDR2 ANQGSEA. The CDR3 loop reads CSGDEGAQETQYF. The DNA of the CDR3 is TGCAGCGGTGACGAGGGGGCCCAAGAGACCCAGTACTTC.

The rearrangement uses TRBV7-9 and TRBJ2-7; 7 bases match TRBD1. Looked up from germline, CDR1 is SEHNR and CDR2 is FQNEAQ (reference sequence). The CDR3 extends over 13 amino acids. V shed 5 bases and J 4 bases; nucleotides not matched to a gene: 5. CDR3 sequence (DNA): TGTGCCAGCAGCGCCGGGACAGCGTACGAGCAGTACTTC. Protein product: CASSAGTAYEQYF.

V usage is TRBV5-1 and J usage is TRBJ2-2; 7 bases are a match to TRBD1. Per germline, CDR1 SGHRS and CDR2 YFSETQ. Losses at the gene ends were 4 bases for V and 5 bases for J; bases not matched to a gene: 8. The CDR3 extends over 15 amino acids. CDR3 amino acids: CASSTGQERTGELFF. Here the CDR3 DNA reads TGCGCCAGCAGCACCGGACAGGAAAGGACCGGGGAGCTGTTTTTT.

The chain is built from TRBV6-1 and TRBJ1-1; the D gene is possibly TRBD1 (6 bases). Germline V gene sequence: CDR1 MNHNS, CDR2 SASEGT. Between the trimmed V and J ends, which lost 8 bases and 11 bases, there was a span of 15 bases. The CDR3 covers 11 residues. CDR3 loop: CASVRGGEAFF. CDR3 DNA sequence: TGTGCCAGCGTCAGGGGAGGAGAGGCTTTCTTT.

This clone was recorded only once. V is TRBV5-1 and J is TRBJ2-3, with 9 nucleotides matching TRBD2. CDR1 SGHRS and CDR2 YFSETQ come from the germline V gene. V was pared by 1 base and J by 7 bases, with 10 bases of the junction left unmatched. The CDR3 sequence is 16 residues long. In DNA form, the CDR3 reads TGCGCCAGCAGCTTGTCTGGGACTAGCACTCTTAATACGCAGTATTTT. Translation gives CASSLSGTSTLNTQYF.

This rearrangement joins TRBV7-6 to TRBJ2-3; D not certain. The CDR3 is 16 residues long. The germline CDR1 and CDR2 sequences are SGHVS and FNYEAQ. The V and J ends lost 1 base and 0 bases respectively, with 11 bases between them. CDR3 sequence: CASSLGPTISTDTQYF. CDR3 sequence (DNA): TGTGCCAGCAGCTTAGGACCAACAATAAGCACAGATACGCAGTATTTT.

The V gene is TRBV6-5, the J gene TRBJ2-7; a possible D gene is TRBD2 (6 bases). CDR3 length: 13 amino acids. CDR1 and CDR2 from the germline V gene are MNHEY and SVGAGI. Trimming stripped 6 bases from V and 0 bases from J, with 9 bases between. DNA for the CDR3: TGTGCCAGCAGCATGACTAGCTCCTACGAGCAGTACTTC. Protein product: CASSMTSSYEQYF.

The gene calls are TRBV29-1 and TRBJ2-7, with D uncertain. The CDR3 spans 14 residues. V gave up 4 bases and J gave up 2 bases, with 15 bases separating them. Per germline, CDR1 SQVTM and CDR2 ANQGSEA. The CDR3 is CSVVGKSKTYEQYF. In nucleotides, the CDR3 is TGCAGCGTTGTAGGGAAGTCCAAGACCTACGAGCAGTACTTC.

V and J are TRBV9 and TRBJ2-7; 7 bases map to TRBD1. Germline CDR1 reads SGDLS; CDR2 reads YYNGEE. The CDR3 is 14 amino acids. Germline trimming cut 0 bases from V and 2 bases from J; bases unmatched to any gene: 2. CDR3 residues: CASSVGTGAYEQYF. CDR3 sequence (DNA): TGTGCCAGCAGCGTAGGGACAGGTGCCTACGAGCAGTACTTC. Variable domain in full (rest from reference TRBV9 and TRBJ2-7): DSGVTQTPKHLITATGQRVTLRCSPRSGDLSVYWYQQSLDQGLQFLIQYYNGEERAKGNILERFSAQQFPDLHSELNLSSLELGDSALYFCASSVGTGAYEQYFGPGTRLTVT.

This clone was seen once. The chain's CDR3 is CASSQDPGTSGWVEQYF. CDR3 nucleotides: TGTGCCAGCAGCCAAGATCCCGGGACTAGCGGGTGGGTTGAGCAGTACTTC. This sequence joins TRBV4-2 and TRBJ2-7; 12 positions agree with TRBD2. Germline loops: CDR1 LGHNA, CDR2 YNFKEQ. The J segment lost 7 bases and the V segment lost 0 bases, leaving 10 bases of the junction unmatched. The CDR3 runs 17 residues.

This chain uses TRBV4-2 with TRBJ2-3; 9 bases are a match to TRBD2. The CDR3 runs 16 residues. Germline V gene data show CDR1 as LGHNA and CDR2 as YNFKEQ. J lost 0 bases, V lost 1 base, and 2 bases had no gene match. CDR3 amino acids: CASSQVSGGSTDTQYF. Here the CDR3 DNA reads TGTGCCAGCAGCCAAGTTAGCGGGGGAAGCACAGATACGCAGTATTTT.

This clone was counted only a few times. The chain carries TRBV6-5 and TRBJ2-5, with 11 bases lining up with TRBD2. The J segment lost 3 bases and the V segment lost 4 bases, leaving 4 bases of the junction unmatched. This CDR3 region has 15 residues. Per the germline V gene, CDR1 is MNHEY and CDR2 is SVGAGI. The DNA for the CDR3 is TGTGCCAGCAGTTCACCGGGACTAGCGGAAGAGACCCAGTACTTC. Its protein is CASSSPGLAEETQYF.

The rearrangement links TRBV5-1 to TRBJ2-3, with a possible D match to TRBD1 (6 bases). Trimming removed 4 bases at V and 0 bases at J, with 15 bases between. This CDR3 spans 16 amino acids. CDR1 and CDR2 (germline): SGHRS, YFSETQ. The CDR3 coding sequence is TGCGCCAGCAGCCTCAACAGGGCTGCTAGCACAGATACGCAGTATTTT. Amino acid sequence: CASSLNRAASTDTQYF.